Given below is one T cell receptor beta chain in context. Its antigen is currently unknown. The sample originates from a study of post-analysis software for immune sequencing data. About the study: There were relapsing-remitting, secondary progressive and progressive-relapsing multiple sclerosis among the disease courses included. Study outcomes and limitations: People with multiple sclerosis had a significantly lower normalized Chao1 diversity than controls did. Comparison of patients with controls showed five TRBV segments more frequent in patients, TRBV5-6, TRBV5-1 and TRBV20-1 among them.

Germline CDR1 and CDR2: SGHTA and FQGTGA. The CDR3 runs 16 residues. Losses at the gene ends were 5 bases for V and 2 bases for J; bases not matched to a gene: 7. Unique molecular identifiers were present in the TCR beta cDNA libraries. One entry per CDR3 protein, called by TCRdb with MiXCR from the PCR reads. The sample consists of about 770,000 distinct CDR3 sequences, around 45% of them appearing once. The V call is TRBV7-3, the J call TRBJ2-3; 10 positions match TRBD2. Sequencing input: blood. The clonotype comes from a girl under 18 with multiple sclerosis. In DNA form, the CDR3 reads TGTGCCAGCAGCACCCAAGCGGGAGGGACCACAGATACGCAGTATTTT. It encodes CASSTQAGGTTDTQYF.